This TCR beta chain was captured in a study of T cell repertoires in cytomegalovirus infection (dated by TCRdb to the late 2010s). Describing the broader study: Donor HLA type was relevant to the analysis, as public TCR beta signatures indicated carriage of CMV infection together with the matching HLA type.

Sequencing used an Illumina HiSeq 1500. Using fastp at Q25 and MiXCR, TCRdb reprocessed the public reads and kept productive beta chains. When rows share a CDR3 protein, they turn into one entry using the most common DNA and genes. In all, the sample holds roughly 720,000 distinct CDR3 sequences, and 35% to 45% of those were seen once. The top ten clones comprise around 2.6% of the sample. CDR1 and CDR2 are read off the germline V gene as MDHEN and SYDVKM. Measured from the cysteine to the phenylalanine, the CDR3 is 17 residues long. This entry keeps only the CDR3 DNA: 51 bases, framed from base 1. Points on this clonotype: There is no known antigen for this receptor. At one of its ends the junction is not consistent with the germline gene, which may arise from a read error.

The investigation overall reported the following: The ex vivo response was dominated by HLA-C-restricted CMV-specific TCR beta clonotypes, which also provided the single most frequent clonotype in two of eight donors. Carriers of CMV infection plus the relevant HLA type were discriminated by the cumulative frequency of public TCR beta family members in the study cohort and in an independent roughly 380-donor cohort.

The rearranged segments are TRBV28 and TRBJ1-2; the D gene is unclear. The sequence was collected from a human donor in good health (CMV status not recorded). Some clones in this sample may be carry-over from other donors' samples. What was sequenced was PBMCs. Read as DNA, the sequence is TGTGCCAGAAGTTTTGGCGAAAGGTTCTCTTCTAACTATGGCTCCACCTTC. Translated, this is CARSFGERFSSNYGSTF.